Below are 6 T cell receptor beta chains sequenced from a single sample in a study of blood T cell repertoires in COVID-19. The data were produced by immunoSEQ multiplex PCR, yet TCRdb's version contains in-frame clones alone and is incomplete. The repertoire includes just over 95,000 clones, 70% to 90% of them detected once, and over 3.5% sits in the top ten. Sample: peripheral blood. The receptors derive from a man in his 60s with acute or convalescent COVID-19.

The chain carries TRBV10-3 and TRBJ2-2, with 15 bases that match TRBD2. With V trimmed by 8 bases and J by 2 bases, 3 bases remained unmatched. Germline values: CDR1 ENHRY, CDR2 SYGVKD. This CDR3 is built from 16 residues. The CDR3 here is CAIQGLAGGNTGELFF. DNA for the CDR3: TGTGCCATCCAGGGACTAGCGGGGGGTAACACCGGGGAGCTGTTTTTT.

This clone was detected only a few times. The chain joins TRBV11-3 to TRBJ2-1, with 7 bases lining up with TRBD1. Losses at the gene ends were 4 bases for V and 7 bases for J; bases not matched to a gene: 10. Per the germline V gene, CDR1 is SGHNT and CDR2 is YENEEA. The CDR3 runs to 15 residues. This CDR3 is CASSYSSTGDNEQFF. In nucleotides, the CDR3 is TGTGCCAGCAGCTACTCATCCACAGGGGATAATGAGCAGTTCTTC.

This sequence joins TRBV27 and TRBJ2-7, with 8 bases matching TRBD1. With 4 bases clipped from V and 3 bases from J, the junction kept 2 bases outside the gene matches. CDR1 is MNHEY and CDR2 is SMNVEV in the germline V gene (reference sequence). CDR3 size: 13 residues. In DNA, the CDR3 is TGTGCCAGCAGTTCGACAGGGGTCTACGAGCAGTACTTC. Translated: CASSSTGVYEQYF.

The gene calls are TRBV4-1 and TRBJ2-3; the match to TRBD2 covers 8 bases. Trimming removed 0 bases from V and 4 bases from J; junction bases left unmatched: 6. This CDR3 has 16 amino acids. CDR1 and CDR2 from the germline V gene are MGHRA and YSYEKL. CDR3 residues: CASSQDGAGVADTQYF. CDR3 nucleotide sequence: TGCGCCAGCAGCCAAGACGGAGCGGGGGTTGCAGATACGCAGTATTTT.

There are a few counts of this clone. The chain combines TRBV6-5 with TRBJ2-7, with a tentative D call TRBD2 (5 bases). The length of the CDR3 is 14 residues. V gave up 4 bases and J gave up 9 bases, with 19 bases separating them. Per germline, CDR1 MNHEY and CDR2 SVGAGI. The CDR3 protein is CASSSGLLPGRQYV. CDR3 bases: TGTGCCAGCAGTTCCGGACTGCTACCTGGAAGGCAGTACGTC.

The sample holds a few counts of this clone. The chain joins TRBV6-5 to TRBJ1-1; D is ambiguous. Germline CDR1 is MNHEY and CDR2 is SVGAGI. The CDR3 totals 11 residues. Between the trimmed V and J ends, which lost 4 bases and 3 bases, there was a span of 3 bases. The CDR3 DNA sequence: TGTGCCAGCAGTTTATACACTGAAGCTTTCTTT. Translated, it gives CASSLYTEAFF.